These 8 T cell receptor beta chains originate from one sample sequenced in a study of T-cell memory formation after mild COVID-19. TCRdb reprocessed the 5' RACE reads via MiXCR and lists one record per CDR3 protein. The sample carries roughly 200,000 distinct CDR3 sequences, over 9.5% recorded once. Sequencing input: PBMCs or a T cell subset sorted from them (not recorded which). Source of these receptors: a man younger than 35 who had mild COVID-19 (a few samples of this study predate the infection). Cell type and time point are not known.

This clonotype was detected a few times. The CDR3 coding sequence is TGTGCCAGCAGTCCCTCCCACGGGGGCTACAATGAGCAGTTCTTC. This encodes CASSPSHGGYNEQFF. The genes are TRBV6-2 or TRBV6-3 and TRBJ2-1, with D possibly being TRBD2 (6 bases). The germline V gene encodes CDR1 MNHEY and CDR2 SVGEGT. The CDR3 extends over 15 amino acids. V was trimmed by 5 bases and J by 3 bases, leaving 14 bases between them.

This clonotype was detected ten times or more. The V call is TRBV20-1, the J call TRBJ2-5, with D possibly being TRBD1 or TRBD2 (5 bases each). The V gene's germline CDR1 is DFQATT and CDR2 SNEGSKA (reference sequence). This CDR3 has 12 residues. V was trimmed by 5 bases and J by 7 bases, leaving 14 bases between them. The CDR3 bases are TGCAGTGCTTCCGGGACGGCGGGGACCCAGTACTTC. It encodes CSASGTAGTQYF.

This clonotype was observed a handful of times. The rearrangement joins TRBV9 to TRBJ2-1; D is uncertain. V lost 3 bases and J lost 1, with 5 bases in between. CDR1 and CDR2 from the germline V gene are SGDLS and YYNGEE. This CDR3 is 13 amino acids long. DNA for the CDR3: TGTGCCAGCAGCGAGTATTCCTACAATGAGCAGTTCTTC. This translates into CASSEYSYNEQFF.

This clonotype was seen only a few times. This chain joins TRBV12-3 or TRBV12-4 and TRBJ1-5, with 9 bases identical to TRBD1. This CDR3 comprises 15 residues. V was pared by 5 bases and J by 5 bases, with 7 bases of the junction left unmatched. CDR3 loop: CASSPGQGFDQPQHF. Here the CDR3 DNA reads TGTGCCAGCAGTCCGGGACAGGGTTTCGATCAGCCCCAGCATTTT.

The table lists this clonotype with a few counts. The chain uses TRBV7-2 and TRBJ2-1, with 8 bases fitting TRBD1. The CDR3 consists of 16 residues. CDR1 is SGHTA and CDR2 is FQGNSA in the germline V gene. Trimming at V came to 2 bases and at J to 0 bases, leaving 3 bases not matched to a gene. This CDR3 reads CASSLLGQGSYNEQFF. CDR3 sequence (DNA): TGTGCCAGCAGCTTATTAGGACAGGGCTCCTACAATGAGCAGTTCTTC.

The CDR3 loop reads CASSLQQGTEAFF. The CDR3 nucleotides read TGTGCCAGCAGCTTACAACAGGGTACTGAAGCTTTCTTT. The gene calls are TRBV7-9 and TRBJ1-1, with D possibly matching TRBD1 (6 bases). Germline V lookup: CDR1 SEHNR, CDR2 FQNEAQ (reference sequence). V lost 2 bases and J lost 5, with 9 bases in between. The CDR3 extends over 13 amino acids. The complete variable domain, with remaining parts taken from reference TRBV7-9 and TRBJ1-1, reads DTGVSQNPRHKITKRGQNVTFRCDPISEHNRLYWYRQTLGQGPEFLTYFQNEAQLEKSRLLSDRFSAERPKGSFSTLEIQRTEQGDSAMYLCASSLQQGTEAFFGQGTRLTVV.

V usage is TRBV4-2 and J usage is TRBJ2-1, with a possible D match to TRBD2 (6 bases). V gave up 0 bases and J gave up 1 base, with 10 bases separating them. The length of the CDR3 is 16 residues. Germline-derived CDR1 and CDR2 are LGHNA and YNFKEQ. The CDR3 sequence: CASSQDTGESYNEQFF. The CDR3 coding sequence is TGTGCCAGCAGCCAAGATACGGGGGAATCCTACAATGAGCAGTTCTTC.

Many counts were recorded for this clonotype. CDR3 nucleotides: TGTGCCAGCAGTTTAGCCCGCGGACAAGCAAACTATGGCTACACCTTC. Encoded protein: CASSLARGQANYGYTF. This sequence joins TRBV12-3 or TRBV12-4 and TRBJ1-2, with a possible D match to TRBD1 (5 bases). Trimming left V 0 bases short and J 2 bases short, with 13 bases between. The CDR3 runs to 16 residues.